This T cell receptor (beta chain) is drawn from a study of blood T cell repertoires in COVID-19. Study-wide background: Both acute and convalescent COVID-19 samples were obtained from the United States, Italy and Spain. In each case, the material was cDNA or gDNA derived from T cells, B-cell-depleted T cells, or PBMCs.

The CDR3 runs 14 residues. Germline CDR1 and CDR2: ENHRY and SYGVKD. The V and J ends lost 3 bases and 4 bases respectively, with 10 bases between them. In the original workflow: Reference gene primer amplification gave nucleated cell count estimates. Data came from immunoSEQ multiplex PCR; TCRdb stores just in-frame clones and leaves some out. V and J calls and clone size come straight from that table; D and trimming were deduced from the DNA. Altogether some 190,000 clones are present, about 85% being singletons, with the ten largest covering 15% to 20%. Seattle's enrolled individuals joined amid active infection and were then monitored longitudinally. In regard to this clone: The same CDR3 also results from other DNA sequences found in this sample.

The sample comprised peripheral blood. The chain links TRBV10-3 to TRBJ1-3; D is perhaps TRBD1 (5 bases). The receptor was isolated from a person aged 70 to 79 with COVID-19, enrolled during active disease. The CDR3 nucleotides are TGTGCCATCAGTGACAGGGCGGGGGGAAACACCATATATTTT. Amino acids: CAISDRAGGNTIYF.